The sequence of this T cell receptor (beta chain) was determined in a study of blood T cells in healthy people across ages. Sample-barcoded 5' priming and a J-beta primer mix drove a second PCR of about 6 to 12 cycles. TCRdb re-called the 5' RACE reads through MiXCR, storing one row per CDR3 protein. The table includes more than 1.4 million distinct CDR3 sequences, approximately 38% detected once. V lost 5 bases to trimming and J lost 0 bases, with 14 bases between them. CDR3 length: 16 residues. Germline CDR1 reads SGHAT; CDR2 reads FQNNGV. This sequence originates from a woman between 18 and 30 years old in good health. This chain connects TRBV11-2 to TRBJ2-1; TRBD2 might be the D (5 bases). Sequencing was done on a sample of blood. The CDR3 coding sequence is TGTGCCAGCAGCCACCTATCGGGGAGCTCCTACAATGAGCAGTTCTTC. Translated, it gives CASSHLSGSSYNEQFF.